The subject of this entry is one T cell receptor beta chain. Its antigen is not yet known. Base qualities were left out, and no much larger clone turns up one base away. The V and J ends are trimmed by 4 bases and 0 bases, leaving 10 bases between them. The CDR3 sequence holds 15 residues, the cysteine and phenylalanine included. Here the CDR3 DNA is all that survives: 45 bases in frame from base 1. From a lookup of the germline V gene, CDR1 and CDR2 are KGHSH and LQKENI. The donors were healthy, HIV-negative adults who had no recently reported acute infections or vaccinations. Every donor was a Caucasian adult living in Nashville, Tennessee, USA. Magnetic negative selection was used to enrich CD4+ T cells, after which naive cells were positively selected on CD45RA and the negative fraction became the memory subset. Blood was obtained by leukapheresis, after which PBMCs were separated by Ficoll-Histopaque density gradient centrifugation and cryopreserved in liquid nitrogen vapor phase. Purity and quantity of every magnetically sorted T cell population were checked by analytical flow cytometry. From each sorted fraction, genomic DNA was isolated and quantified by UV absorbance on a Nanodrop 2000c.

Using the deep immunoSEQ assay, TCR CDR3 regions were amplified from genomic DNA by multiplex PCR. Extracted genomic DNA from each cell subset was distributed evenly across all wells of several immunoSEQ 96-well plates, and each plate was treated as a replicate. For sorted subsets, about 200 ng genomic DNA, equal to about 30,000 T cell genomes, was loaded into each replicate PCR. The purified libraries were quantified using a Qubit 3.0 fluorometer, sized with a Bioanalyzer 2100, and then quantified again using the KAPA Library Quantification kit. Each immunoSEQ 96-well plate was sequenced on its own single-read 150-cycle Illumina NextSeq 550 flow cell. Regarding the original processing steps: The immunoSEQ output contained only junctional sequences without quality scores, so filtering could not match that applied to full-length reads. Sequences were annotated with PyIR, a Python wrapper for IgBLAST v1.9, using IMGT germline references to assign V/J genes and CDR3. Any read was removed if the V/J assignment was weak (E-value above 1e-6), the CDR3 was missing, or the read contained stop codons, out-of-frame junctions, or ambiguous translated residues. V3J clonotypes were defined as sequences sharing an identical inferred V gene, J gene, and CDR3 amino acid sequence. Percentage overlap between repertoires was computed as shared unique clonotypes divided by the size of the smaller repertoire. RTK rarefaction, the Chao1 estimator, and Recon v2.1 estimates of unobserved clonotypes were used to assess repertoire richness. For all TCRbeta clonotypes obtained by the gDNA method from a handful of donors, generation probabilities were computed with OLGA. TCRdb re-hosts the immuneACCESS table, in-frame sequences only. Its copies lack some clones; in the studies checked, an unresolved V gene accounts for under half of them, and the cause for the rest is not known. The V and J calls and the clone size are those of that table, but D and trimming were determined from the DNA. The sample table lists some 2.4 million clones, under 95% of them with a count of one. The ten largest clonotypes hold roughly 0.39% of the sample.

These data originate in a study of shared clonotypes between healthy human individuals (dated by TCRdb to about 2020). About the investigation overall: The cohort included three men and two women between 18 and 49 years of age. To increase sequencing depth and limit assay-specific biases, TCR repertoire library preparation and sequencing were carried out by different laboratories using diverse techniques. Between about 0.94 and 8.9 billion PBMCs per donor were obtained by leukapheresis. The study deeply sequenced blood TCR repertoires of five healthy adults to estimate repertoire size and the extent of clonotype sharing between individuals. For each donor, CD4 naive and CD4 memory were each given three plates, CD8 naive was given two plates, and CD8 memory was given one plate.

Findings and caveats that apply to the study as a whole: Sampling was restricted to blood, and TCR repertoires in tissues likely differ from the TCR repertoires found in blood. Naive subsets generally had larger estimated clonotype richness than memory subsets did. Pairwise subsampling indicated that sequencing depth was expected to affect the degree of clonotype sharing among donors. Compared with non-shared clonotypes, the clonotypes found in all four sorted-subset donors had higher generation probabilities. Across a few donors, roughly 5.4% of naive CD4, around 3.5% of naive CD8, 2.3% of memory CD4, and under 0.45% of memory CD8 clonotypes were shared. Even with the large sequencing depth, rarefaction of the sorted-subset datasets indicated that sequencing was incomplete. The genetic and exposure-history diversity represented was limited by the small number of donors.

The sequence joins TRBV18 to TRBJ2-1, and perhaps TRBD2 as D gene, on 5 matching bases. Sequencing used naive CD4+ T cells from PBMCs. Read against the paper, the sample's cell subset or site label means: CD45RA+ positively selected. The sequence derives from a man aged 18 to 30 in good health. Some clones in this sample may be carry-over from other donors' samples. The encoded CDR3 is CASSLVGISYNEQFF. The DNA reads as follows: TGTGCCAGCTCACTGGTCGGGATCTCCTACAATGAGCAGTTCTTC.